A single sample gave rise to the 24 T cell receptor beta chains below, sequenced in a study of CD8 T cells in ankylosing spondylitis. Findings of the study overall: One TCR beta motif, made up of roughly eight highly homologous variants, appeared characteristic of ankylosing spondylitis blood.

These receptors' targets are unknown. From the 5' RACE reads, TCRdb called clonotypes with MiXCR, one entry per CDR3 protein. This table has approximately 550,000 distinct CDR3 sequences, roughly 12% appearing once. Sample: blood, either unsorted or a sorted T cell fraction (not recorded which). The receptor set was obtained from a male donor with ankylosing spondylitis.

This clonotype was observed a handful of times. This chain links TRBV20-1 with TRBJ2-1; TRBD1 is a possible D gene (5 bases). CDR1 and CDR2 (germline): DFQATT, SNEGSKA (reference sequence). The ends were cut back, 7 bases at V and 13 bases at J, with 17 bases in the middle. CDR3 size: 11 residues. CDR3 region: CSVQGNLRQFF. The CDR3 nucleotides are TGCAGTGTGCAGGGAAACCTAAGACAGTTCTTC.

The CDR3 DNA reads as TGCGCCAGCAGCCTCCGAAGGCTTAACCGGGATCATTTTAACACAGATACGCAGTATTTT. It translates to CASSLRRLNRDHFNTDTQYF. The chain employs TRBV4-1 and TRBJ2-3, with D tentatively TRBD2 (5 bases). The germline V and J ends were trimmed by 4 bases and 2 bases, with 28 bases remaining between them. CDR1 and CDR2 (germline): MGHRA, YSYEKL. This CDR3 spans 20 amino acids.

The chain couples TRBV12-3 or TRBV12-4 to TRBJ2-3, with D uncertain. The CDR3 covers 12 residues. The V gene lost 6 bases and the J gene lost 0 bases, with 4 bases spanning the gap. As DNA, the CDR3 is TGTGCCAGCAGGACTAGCACAGATACGCAGTATTTT. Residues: CASRTSTDTQYF.

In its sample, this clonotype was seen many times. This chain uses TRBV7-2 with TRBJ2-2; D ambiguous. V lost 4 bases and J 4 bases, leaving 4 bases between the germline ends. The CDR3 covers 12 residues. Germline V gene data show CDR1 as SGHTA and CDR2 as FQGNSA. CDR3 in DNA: TGTGCCAGCAGCTGGCTCACCGGGGAGCTGTTTTTT. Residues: CASSWLTGELFF.

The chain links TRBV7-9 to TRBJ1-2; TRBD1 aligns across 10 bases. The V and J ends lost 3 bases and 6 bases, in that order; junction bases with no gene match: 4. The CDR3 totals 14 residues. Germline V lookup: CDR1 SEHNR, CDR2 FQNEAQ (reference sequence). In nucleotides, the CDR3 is TGTGCCAGCAGCTTTGGGACAGGGGTGAATGGCTACACCTTC. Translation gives CASSFGTGVNGYTF.

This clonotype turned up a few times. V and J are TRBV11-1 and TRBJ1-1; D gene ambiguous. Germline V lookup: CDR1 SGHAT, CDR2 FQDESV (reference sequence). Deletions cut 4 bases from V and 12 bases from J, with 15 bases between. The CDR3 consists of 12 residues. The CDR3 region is CASSSPGRSTFF. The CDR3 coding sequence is TGTGCCAGCAGCTCCCCCGGGCGATCGACTTTCTTT.

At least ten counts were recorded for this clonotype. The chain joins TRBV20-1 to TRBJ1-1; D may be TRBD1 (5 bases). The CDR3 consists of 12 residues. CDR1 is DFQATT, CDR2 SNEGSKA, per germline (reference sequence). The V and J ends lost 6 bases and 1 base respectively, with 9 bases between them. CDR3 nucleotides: TGCAGTGCCTCCACAGGGAACACTGAAGCTTTCTTT. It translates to CSASTGNTEAFF.

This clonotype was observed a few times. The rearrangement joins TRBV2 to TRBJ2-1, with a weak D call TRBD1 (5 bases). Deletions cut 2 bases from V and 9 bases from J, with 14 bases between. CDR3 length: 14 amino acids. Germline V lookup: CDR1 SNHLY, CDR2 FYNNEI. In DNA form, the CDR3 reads TGTGCCAGCAGTGAATCCCTGGGGCAGTCTGAGCAGTTCTTC. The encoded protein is CASSESLGQSEQFF.

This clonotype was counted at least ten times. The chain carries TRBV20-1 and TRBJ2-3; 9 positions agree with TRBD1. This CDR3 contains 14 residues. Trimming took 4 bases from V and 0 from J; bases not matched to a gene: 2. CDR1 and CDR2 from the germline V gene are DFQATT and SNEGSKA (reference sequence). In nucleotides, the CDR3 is TGCAGTGCTACCGACAGGGGGAGCACAGATACGCAGTATTTT. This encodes CSATDRGSTDTQYF.

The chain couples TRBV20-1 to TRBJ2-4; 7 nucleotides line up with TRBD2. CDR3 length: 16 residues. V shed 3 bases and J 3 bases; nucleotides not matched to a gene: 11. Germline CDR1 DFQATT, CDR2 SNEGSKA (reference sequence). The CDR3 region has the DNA TGCAGTGCTAGGGAATGGAGCGGGAAGGTCAAAAACATTCAGTACTTC. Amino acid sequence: CSAREWSGKVKNIQYF.

CDR3 residues: CASSFNGQRETQYF. DNA for the CDR3: TGCGCCAGCAGCTTTAATGGACAGCGAGAGACCCAGTACTTC. The chain is built from TRBV5-1 and TRBJ2-5, with a tentative D call TRBD1 (6 bases). CDR3 length: 14 amino acids. CDR1 and CDR2 from the germline V gene are SGHRS and YFSETQ. Trimming took 2 bases from V and 4 from J, leaving 12 bases between them. The variable domain in full, with the rest retrieved from reference TRBV5-1 and TRBJ2-5, is KAGVTQTPRYLIKTRGQQVTLSCSPISGHRSVSWYQQTPGQGLQFLFEYFSETQRNKGNFPGRFSGRQFSNSRSEMNVSTLELGDSALYLCASSFNGQRETQYFGPGTRLLVL.

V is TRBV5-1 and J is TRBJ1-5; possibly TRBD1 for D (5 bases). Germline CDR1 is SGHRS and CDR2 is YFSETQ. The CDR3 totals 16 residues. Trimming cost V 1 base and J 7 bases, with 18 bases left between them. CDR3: CASSLIPGQGAQPQHF. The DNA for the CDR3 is TGCGCCAGCAGCTTGATACCGGGGCAGGGAGCCCAGCCCCAGCATTTT.

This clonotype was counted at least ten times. For the CDR3, the DNA is TGTGCCAGCAGCTTTACGGGAGTGCCCTACAATGAGCAGTTCTTC. This codes for CASSFTGVPYNEQFF. The genes are TRBV11-2 and TRBJ2-1; TRBD2 might be the D (6 bases). CDR1 is SGHAT and CDR2 is FQNNGV in the germline V gene. The CDR3 sequence is 15 residues long. V dropped 3 bases and J dropped 2 bases, with 11 bases sitting between them.

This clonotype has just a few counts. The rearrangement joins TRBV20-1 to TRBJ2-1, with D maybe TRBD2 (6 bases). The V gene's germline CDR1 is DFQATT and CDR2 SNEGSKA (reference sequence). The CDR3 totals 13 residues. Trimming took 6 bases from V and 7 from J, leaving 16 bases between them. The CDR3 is CSAPSEIRNEQFF. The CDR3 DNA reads TGCAGTGCCCCTAGCGAAATCCGGAATGAGCAGTTCTTC.

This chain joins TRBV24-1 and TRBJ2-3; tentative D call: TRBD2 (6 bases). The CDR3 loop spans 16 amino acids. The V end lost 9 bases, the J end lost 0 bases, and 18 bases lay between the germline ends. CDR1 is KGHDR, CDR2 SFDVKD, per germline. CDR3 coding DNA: TGTGCCACCGGTAGTACCAGGGACTCTAGCACAGATACGCAGTATTTT. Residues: CATGSTRDSSTDTQYF.

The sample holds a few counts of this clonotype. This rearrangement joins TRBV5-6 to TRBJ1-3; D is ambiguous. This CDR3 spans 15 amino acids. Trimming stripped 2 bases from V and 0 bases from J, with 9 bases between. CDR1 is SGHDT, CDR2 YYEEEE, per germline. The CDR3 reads CASSFIRSSGNTIYF. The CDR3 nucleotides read TGTGCCAGCAGCTTTATAAGGAGCTCTGGAAACACCATATATTTT.

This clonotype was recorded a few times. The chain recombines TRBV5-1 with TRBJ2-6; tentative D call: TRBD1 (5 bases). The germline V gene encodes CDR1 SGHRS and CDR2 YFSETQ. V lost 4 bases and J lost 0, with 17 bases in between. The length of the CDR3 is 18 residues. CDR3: CASSLEWGFFSGANVLTF. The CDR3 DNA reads TGCGCCAGCAGCCTAGAATGGGGCTTCTTCTCTGGGGCCAACGTCCTGACTTTC.

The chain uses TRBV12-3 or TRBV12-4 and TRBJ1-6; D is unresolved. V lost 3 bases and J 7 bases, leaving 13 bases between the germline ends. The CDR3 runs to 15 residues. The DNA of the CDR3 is TGTGCCAGCAGTTTCTCGTACCGAGGGAATTCACCCCTCCACTTT. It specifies CASSFSYRGNSPLHF.

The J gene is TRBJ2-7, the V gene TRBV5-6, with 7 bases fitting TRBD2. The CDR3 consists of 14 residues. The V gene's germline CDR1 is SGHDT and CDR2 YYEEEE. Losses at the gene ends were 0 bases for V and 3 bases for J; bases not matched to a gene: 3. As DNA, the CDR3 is TGTGCCAGCAGCTTGGGGGGGAGGGTCTACGAGCAGTACGTC. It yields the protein CASSLGGRVYEQYV.

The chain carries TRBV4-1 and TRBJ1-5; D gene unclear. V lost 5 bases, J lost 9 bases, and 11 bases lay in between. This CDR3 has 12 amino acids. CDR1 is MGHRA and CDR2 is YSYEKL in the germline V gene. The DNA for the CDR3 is TGCGCCAGCAGCTATCCCCCCGTGCCCCAGCATTTT. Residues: CASSYPPVPQHF.

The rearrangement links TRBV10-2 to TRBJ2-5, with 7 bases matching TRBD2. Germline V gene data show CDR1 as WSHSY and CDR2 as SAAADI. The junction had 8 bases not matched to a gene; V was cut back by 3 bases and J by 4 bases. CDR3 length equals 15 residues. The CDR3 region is CASSDKSSGAETQYF. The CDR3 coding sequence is TGCGCCAGCAGTGACAAGTCTAGCGGAGCAGAGACCCAGTACTTC.

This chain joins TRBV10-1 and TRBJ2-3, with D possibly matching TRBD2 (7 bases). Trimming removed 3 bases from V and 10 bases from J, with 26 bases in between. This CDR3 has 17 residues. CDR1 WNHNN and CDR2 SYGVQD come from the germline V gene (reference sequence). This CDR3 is CASSEIEHESGGLPQYF. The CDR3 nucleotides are TGCGCCAGCAGTGAAATCGAGCACGAGTCCGGGGGGCTTCCGCAGTATTTT.

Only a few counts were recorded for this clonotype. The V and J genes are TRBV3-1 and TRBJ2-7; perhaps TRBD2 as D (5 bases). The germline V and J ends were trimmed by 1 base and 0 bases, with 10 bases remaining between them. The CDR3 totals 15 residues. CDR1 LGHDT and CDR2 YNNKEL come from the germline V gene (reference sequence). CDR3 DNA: TGTGCCAGCAGCCAAGGCCCGGGGAGCTCCTACGAGCAGTACGTC. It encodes CASSQGPGSSYEQYV.

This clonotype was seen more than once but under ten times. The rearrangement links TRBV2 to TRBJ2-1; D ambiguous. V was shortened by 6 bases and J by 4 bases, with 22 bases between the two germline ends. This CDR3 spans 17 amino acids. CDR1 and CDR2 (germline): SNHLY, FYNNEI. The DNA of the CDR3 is TGTGCCAGCAGGAAACAACCCGACGGGCGTAGTTACAATGAGCAGTTCTTC. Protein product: CASRKQPDGRSYNEQFF.